The clone carrying this T cell receptor beta chain was picked up many times. This CDR3 has 14 amino acids. Looked up from germline, CDR1 is SGHRS and CDR2 is YFSETQ. With 4 bases removed from V and 4 bases from J, the gap between germline ends came to 14 bases. The data derive from a study of neurological immune-mediated disorders. TCRdb reprocessed the 5' RACE reads with MiXCR, giving one entry per CDR3 protein. The sample includes around 70,000 distinct CDR3 sequences, 5.2% of them seen just once. The chain links TRBV5-1 to TRBJ1-1; D uncertain. Sequences were obtained from PBMCs. The receptor was isolated from a man aged 18 to 30 with multiple sclerosis. The DNA for the CDR3 is TGCGCCAGCAGCCCGTCGAACATGGGCACTGAAGCTTTCTTT. This sequence encodes CASSPSNMGTEAFF.